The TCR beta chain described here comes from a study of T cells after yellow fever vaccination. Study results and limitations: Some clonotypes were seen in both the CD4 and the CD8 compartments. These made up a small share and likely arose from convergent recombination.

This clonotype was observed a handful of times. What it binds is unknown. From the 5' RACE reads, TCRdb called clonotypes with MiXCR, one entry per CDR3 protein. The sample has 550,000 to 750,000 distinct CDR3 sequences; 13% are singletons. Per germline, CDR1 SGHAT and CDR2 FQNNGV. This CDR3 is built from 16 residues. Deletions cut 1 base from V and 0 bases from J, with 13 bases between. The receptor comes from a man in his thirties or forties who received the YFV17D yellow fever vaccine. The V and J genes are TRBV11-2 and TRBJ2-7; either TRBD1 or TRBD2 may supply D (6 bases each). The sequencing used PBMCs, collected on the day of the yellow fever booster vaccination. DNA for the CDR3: TGTGCCAGCAGCTTAGTTCCAGGGGACTCCTCCTACGAGCAGTACTTC. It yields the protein CASSLVPGDSSYEQYF.